This TCR beta chain was sequenced in a study of beta chain features in type 1 diabetes. Findings and limits, study-wide: TCRB CDR3 length was moderately but significantly reduced in all four CD4+ subsets of Type 1 diabetes patients. PCR may have favored shorter templates equally in patients and controls. VDJ junctions in type 1 diabetes patients carried more deletions and fewer insertions.

Expressed TCRB transcripts were sequenced, since all the RNA that had been isolated was reverse transcribed. Naive, central memory and regulatory T cell samples came to a mean of approximately 3.57 million reads. Method: immunoSEQ multiplex PCR; TCRdb's copy keeps in-frame clones and lacks some. The profile shows 300,000 to 400,000 clones, 9.6% of them singletons. This clone appeared a few times. Its target is unknown. By way of CD45RO/CCR7/CD25/CD127/CD95/CD27, the CD4+ regulatory, stem cell-like memory, central memory and naive cells were sorted. Germline-derived CDR1 and CDR2 are SGHDT and YYEEEE. The CDR3 sequence is 17 residues long. The V end was cut by 2 bases, the J end by 6 bases, with 21 bases between.

The sequencing sample was made of central memory CD4+ T cells from blood. The clonotype was recovered from a young man with type 1 diabetes. The V and J genes are TRBV5-6 and TRBJ2-1, with D perhaps matching TRBD1 or TRBD2 (6 bases each). The CDR3 region is CASSLGLRGRSVNEQFF. The CDR3 DNA sequence: TGTGCCAGCAGCTTAGGTCTTAGGGGGAGGAGCGTCAATGAGCAGTTCTTC.